This T cell receptor beta chain was documented in a study of Ad26.COV2.S vaccination and SARS-CoV-2 variants. Documented treatment: about 20 received Ad26.COV2.S at low or high dose, single or two shots; about five received placebo; per-sample allocation not given. Material that was analyzed had been drawn on day 63 after the first vaccine or placebo injection. V lost 1 base and J lost 8, with 15 bases in between. This CDR3 has 15 amino acids. CDR1 is MGHRA, CDR2 YSYEKL, per germline. This table comes from immunoSEQ multiplex PCR, and its TCRdb copy is limited to in-frame clones, with some not included. The sample yields some 390,000 clones, approximately 90% seen once.

This specimen consisted of peripheral blood, obtained in a trial of Ad26.COV2.S vaccine versus placebo. The gene calls are TRBV4-1 and TRBJ2-4; TRBD2 might be the D (5 bases). The sequence derives from a person aged 18-60 years who received the Ad26.COV2.S COVID-19 vaccine or a placebo. CDR3 residues: CASSQVEDPRDIQYF. The DNA for the CDR3 is TGCGCCAGCAGCCAAGTGGAGGACCCGAGGGACATTCAGTACTTC.